Listed below are T cell receptor beta chains from one sample, sequenced in a study of cytomegalovirus exposure and HLA in healthy donors. TCRdb's table, derived via immunoSEQ multiplex PCR, lists solely in-frame clones and lacks some. The sample has some 120,000 clones, 80% to 90% seen once. Material for sequencing was PBMCs. The receptors shown here come from a woman aged 18-35 years in good health and CMV-seropositive. Both conserved end residues are part of each CDR3. The D gene is left open where the match is weak. Rows give clone size only sometimes, using once, few, many, or a class for an expanded clone.

j_call: TRBJ2-5; d_call: -; v_call: TRBV7-9; clone_size: -; cdr3_aa: CASSTGAIDRPTETQYF; cdr3_nt: TGTGCCAGCAGCACAGGCGCCATTGACAGGCCCACAGAGACCCAGTACTTC
j_call: TRBJ2-7; d_call: -; v_call: TRBV9; clone_size: -; cdr3_aa: CASSVESSYEQYF; cdr3_nt: TGTGCCAGCAGCGTAGAGAGCTCCTACGAGCAGTACTTC
j_call: TRBJ2-7; d_call: -; v_call: TRBV6-6; clone_size: -; cdr3_aa: CASSYKRHEQYF; cdr3_nt: TGTGCCAGCAGTTACAAGCGTCACGAGCAGTACTTC
j_call: TRBJ1-2; d_call: TRBD1; v_call: TRBV2; clone_size: -; cdr3_aa: CASSEVAGGNYGYTF; cdr3_nt: TGTGCCAGCAGTGAAGTTGCAGGGGGGAACTATGGCTACACCTTC
j_call: TRBJ2-5; d_call: TRBD1; v_call: TRBV30; clone_size: -; cdr3_aa: CAWISRTGDQETQYF; cdr3_nt: TGTGCCTGGATCAGCCGGACAGGGGACCAAGAGACCCAGTACTTC
j_call: TRBJ1-6; d_call: TRBD1; v_call: TRBV10-3; clone_size: -; cdr3_aa: CAIRQTGKEGSPLHF; cdr3_nt: TGTGCCATCAGGCAGACAGGGAAAGAAGGTTCACCCCTCCACTTT
j_call: TRBJ2-7; d_call: -; v_call: TRBV2; clone_size: -; cdr3_aa: CASRVHGGYEQYF; cdr3_nt: TGTGCCAGCAGGGTCCACGGGGGCTACGAGCAGTACTTC
j_call: TRBJ2-7; d_call: TRBD2; v_call: TRBV2; clone_size: once; cdr3_aa: CASSRPGTSDEQYF; cdr3_nt: TGTGCCAGCAGTCGCCCCGGGACTAGCGACGAGCAGTACTTC
j_call: TRBJ2-7; d_call: -; v_call: TRBV5-1; clone_size: -; cdr3_aa: CASSPNSYEQYF; cdr3_nt: TGCGCCAGCAGCCCCAACTCCTACGAGCAGTACTTC
j_call: TRBJ2-1; d_call: TRBD1; v_call: TRBV7-3; clone_size: -; cdr3_aa: CASSSRTGGLYSEQFF; cdr3_nt: TGTGCCAGCAGCTCCCGGACAGGGGGCCTATACAGTGAGCAGTTCTTC
j_call: TRBJ1-2; d_call: -; v_call: TRBV5-6; clone_size: -; cdr3_aa: CASSLNSYYGYTF; cdr3_nt: TGTGCCAGCAGCCTGAACAGCTACTATGGCTACACCTTC
j_call: TRBJ1-3; d_call: -; v_call: TRBV2; clone_size: -; cdr3_aa: CASSLETGLLLSSGNTIYF; cdr3_nt: TGTGCCAGCAGTCTAGAGACAGGCCTGCTCCTGAGCTCTGGAAACACCATATATTTT
j_call: TRBJ2-7; d_call: -; v_call: TRBV18; clone_size: -; cdr3_aa: CASSPSDTYGEVSYEQYF; cdr3_nt: TGTGCCAGCTCACCAAGTGACACCTATGGGGAGGTCTCCTACGAGCAGTACTTC
j_call: TRBJ2-5; d_call: TRBD2; v_call: TRBV7-2; clone_size: -; cdr3_aa: CASSLGGTSGGLYQETQYF; cdr3_nt: TGTGCCAGCAGCTTAGGGGGGACTAGCGGGGGCCTGTACCAAGAGACCCAGTACTTC
j_call: TRBJ2-7; d_call: TRBD1; v_call: TRBV7-6; clone_size: -; cdr3_aa: CASSLVPGQLYEQYF; cdr3_nt: TGTGCCAGCAGCTTGGTACCGGGACAGCTCTACGAGCAGTACTTC
j_call: TRBJ2-2; d_call: -; v_call: TRBV27; clone_size: -; cdr3_aa: CASRTQTHTGELFF; cdr3_nt: TGTGCCAGCAGGACCCAGACACACACCGGGGAGCTGTTTTTT
j_call: TRBJ1-5; d_call: TRBD1; v_call: TRBV25-1; clone_size: -; cdr3_aa: CASSESRDRGPNQPQHF; cdr3_nt: TGTGCCAGCAGTGAATCCCGGGACAGGGGCCCGAATCAGCCCCAGCATTTT
j_call: TRBJ2-3; d_call: TRBD2; v_call: TRBV6-5; clone_size: -; cdr3_aa: CASYLRGGNTQYF; cdr3_nt: TGTGCCAGCTACTTACGGGGGGGGAATACGCAGTATTTT
j_call: TRBJ1-1; d_call: -; v_call: TRBV6-1; clone_size: -; cdr3_aa: CASSGPVNTEAFF; cdr3_nt: TGTGCCAGCAGTGGTCCGGTGAACACTGAAGCTTTCTTT
j_call: TRBJ2-7; d_call: TRBD1; v_call: TRBV12-5; clone_size: -; cdr3_aa: CASGLVVVGGIYEQYF; cdr3_nt: TGTGCTAGTGGTTTGGTGGTTGTAGGGGGCATCTACGAGCAGTACTTC
j_call: TRBJ1-2; d_call: -; v_call: TRBV11-1; clone_size: -; cdr3_aa: CASSSLGKANYGYTF; cdr3_nt: TGTGCCAGCAGCTCCCTAGGAAAAGCTAACTATGGCTACACCTTC
j_call: TRBJ2-5; d_call: -; v_call: TRBV7-2; clone_size: once; cdr3_aa: CASSPRIRVQGRETQYF; cdr3_nt: TGTGCCAGCAGCCCACGGATTCGGGTCCAGGGTCGAGAGACCCAGTACTTC
j_call: TRBJ2-2; d_call: TRBD2; v_call: TRBV9; clone_size: -; cdr3_aa: CASSVELAGYTGELFF; cdr3_nt: TGTGCCAGCAGCGTAGAGCTAGCGGGGTACACCGGGGAGCTGTTTTTT
j_call: TRBJ2-7; d_call: -; v_call: TRBV13; clone_size: few; cdr3_aa: CASSAQVAPTGEQYF; cdr3_nt: TGTGCCAGCAGCGCCCAGGTGGCCCCCACGGGGGAGCAGTACTTC
j_call: TRBJ1-3; d_call: -; v_call: TRBV7-2; clone_size: -; cdr3_aa: CASRNGRGRAGNTIYF; cdr3_nt: TGTGCCAGCAGAAACGGGCGGGGAAGGGCTGGAAACACCATATATTTT
j_call: TRBJ2-1; d_call: TRBD2; v_call: TRBV7-9; clone_size: -; cdr3_aa: CASRLPKGPGGPYNEQFF; cdr3_nt: TGTGCCAGCAGGCTCCCCAAAGGGCCGGGGGGGCCGTACAATGAGCAGTTCTTC
j_call: TRBJ2-1; d_call: -; v_call: TRBV11-2; clone_size: -; cdr3_aa: CASSFEAGNEQFF; cdr3_nt: TGTGCCAGCAGCTTTGAGGCGGGCAATGAGCAGTTCTTC
j_call: TRBJ2-5; d_call: -; v_call: TRBV5-7; clone_size: -; cdr3_aa: CASSLVRSQETQYF; cdr3_nt: TGTGCCAGCAGCTTGGTTCGCAGCCAAGAGACCCAGTACTTC
j_call: TRBJ2-7; d_call: -; v_call: TRBV6-5; clone_size: -; cdr3_aa: CASSYSRKAYEQYF; cdr3_nt: TGTGCCAGCAGTTACTCGAGGAAAGCCTACGAGCAGTACTTC
j_call: TRBJ1-1; d_call: TRBD1; v_call: TRBV4-1; clone_size: -; cdr3_aa: CASSHQTRWRDSGEAFF; cdr3_nt: TGCGCCAGCAGCCACCAAACCAGGTGGCGGGACAGCGGAGAAGCTTTCTTT
j_call: TRBJ2-2; d_call: -; v_call: TRBV28; clone_size: few; cdr3_aa: CASSPRNTGELFF; cdr3_nt: TGTGCCAGCAGTCCCCGGAACACCGGGGAGCTGTTTTTT
j_call: TRBJ1-2; d_call: -; v_call: TRBV6-5; clone_size: once; cdr3_aa: CASSPGGGYTF; cdr3_nt: TGTGCCAGCAGTCCGGGGGGAGGCTACACCTTC
j_call: TRBJ2-4; d_call: -; v_call: TRBV9; clone_size: few; cdr3_aa: CASSEGWELAKNIQYF; cdr3_nt: TGTGCCAGCAGCGAGGGGTGGGAACTAGCCAAAAACATTCAGTACTTC
j_call: TRBJ2-3; d_call: -; v_call: TRBV5-4; clone_size: -; cdr3_aa: CASSHYTDTQYF; cdr3_nt: TGTGCCAGCAGCCACTACACAGATACGCAGTATTTT
j_call: TRBJ2-5; d_call: -; v_call: TRBV6-1; clone_size: -; cdr3_aa: CASSETRETQYF; cdr3_nt: TGTGCCAGCAGTGAAACGAGGGAGACCCAGTACTTC
j_call: TRBJ2-5; d_call: TRBD2; v_call: TRBV2; clone_size: -; cdr3_aa: CASSDGRGGTETQYF; cdr3_nt: TGTGCCAGCAGTGATGGGAGGGGTGGGACAGAGACCCAGTACTTC
j_call: TRBJ1-1; d_call: -; v_call: TRBV19; clone_size: -; cdr3_aa: CASFGLGMNTEAFF; cdr3_nt: TGTGCCAGTTTCGGACTGGGGATGAACACTGAAGCTTTCTTT
j_call: TRBJ2-3; d_call: -; v_call: TRBV7-9; clone_size: -; cdr3_aa: CASSPRDGSSTDTQYF; cdr3_nt: TGTGCCAGCAGCCCGCGGGACGGCTCTAGCACAGATACGCAGTATTTT
j_call: TRBJ1-1; d_call: -; v_call: TRBV2; clone_size: few; cdr3_aa: CASKERLMNTEAFF; cdr3_nt: TGTGCCAGCAAGGAGAGATTAATGAACACTGAAGCTTTCTTT
j_call: TRBJ2-3; d_call: TRBD2; v_call: TRBV6-1; clone_size: once; cdr3_aa: CAFAGGLGDTQYF; cdr3_nt: TGTGCCTTTGCGGGGGGGCTCGGGGATACGCAGTATTTT
j_call: TRBJ2-3; d_call: TRBD1; v_call: TRBV15; clone_size: -; cdr3_aa: CATSRVSGGMLDTQYF; cdr3_nt: TGTGCCACCAGCAGAGTTTCAGGGGGCATGTTAGATACGCAGTATTTT